What follows are 19 T cell receptor beta chains derived from one specimen sequenced in a study of cytomegalovirus exposure and HLA in healthy donors. PCR was performed using 60 Vbeta and 13 Jbeta primers. Libraries were prepared by immunoSEQ multiplex PCR; TCRdb keeps only in-frame clonotypes and omits some of them. Of fewer than 200,000 clones listed, approximately 85% are singletons. The sample comprised PBMCs. These receptor sequences come from a girl aged 2 to 10 in good health and CMV-seropositive.

The V and J genes are TRBV6-7 and TRBJ1-5; a possible D gene is TRBD1 (6 bases). TRBV6-7 is marked as an open reading frame, function uncertain. With 5 bases removed from V and 2 bases from J, the gap between germline ends came to 16 bases. This CDR3 has 16 amino acids. CDR3 in amino acids: CASSHGGGQCNQPQHF. CDR3 sequence (DNA): TGTGCCAGCAGTCACGGCGGGGGGCAGTGCAATCAGCCCCAGCATTTT.

The CDR3 sequence is CAWSAAGLSDTQYF. Written as DNA, the CDR3 is TGTGCCTGGAGTGCGGCGGGACTGTCAGATACGCAGTATTTT. The genes are TRBV30 and TRBJ2-3; D is possibly TRBD2 (6 bases). The CDR3 has 14 residues. Trimming left V 1 base short and J 4 bases short, with 12 bases between. CDR1 and CDR2 from the germline V gene are GTSNPN and SVGIG (reference sequence).

The chain carries TRBV7-9 and TRBJ1-3, with 7 bases that match TRBD1. The CDR3 extends over 14 amino acids. Germline V lookup: CDR1 SEHNR, CDR2 FQNEAQ (reference sequence). V lost 3 bases to trimming and J lost 4 bases; unmatched junction nucleotides: 3. The DNA of the CDR3 is TGTGCCAGCAGCTTTCAGACAGGGGGAAACACCATATATTTT. It encodes CASSFQTGGNTIYF. Full variable domain (missing parts from reference TRBV7-9 and TRBJ1-3): DTGVSQNPRHKITKRGQNVTFRCDPISEHNRLYWYRQTLGQGPEFLTYFQNEAQLEKSRLLSDRFSAERPKGSFSTLEIQRTEQGDSAMYLCASSFQTGGNTIYFGEGSWLTVV.

The chain joins TRBV15 to TRBJ2-7, with TRBD1 identical over 10 bases. CDR3 length equals 16 residues. The V gene's germline CDR1 is LNHNV and CDR2 YYDKDF (reference sequence). V was pared by 5 bases and J by 3 bases, with 10 bases of the junction left unmatched. The CDR3 DNA follows: TGTGCCACCAGCCGCCGGGACAGGGGACCTTTCTACGAGCAGTACTTC. This gives the protein CATSRRDRGPFYEQYF.

This clone appeared a single time. The chain employs TRBV28 and TRBJ1-5, with a tentative D call TRBD1 (6 bases). Germline-derived CDR1 and CDR2 are MDHEN and SYDVKM. The CDR3 totals 14 residues. Trimming cost V 5 bases and J 7 bases, with 15 bases left between them. CDR3 loop: CASSPRGARQPQHF. In nucleotides, the CDR3 is TGTGCCAGCAGTCCCCGGGGGGCCCGGCAGCCCCAGCATTTT.

The CDR3 loop reads CSSSAGGLYTEAFF. The CDR3 DNA sequence: TGCAGCTCGTCGGCAGGGGGCCTGTACACTGAAGCTTTCTTT. The chain links TRBV29-1 to TRBJ1-1; 8 positions match TRBD1. Germline V gene lookup returns CDR1 SQVTM and CDR2 ANQGSEA. This CDR3 region has 14 residues. With 8 bases clipped from V and 3 bases from J, the junction kept 11 bases outside the gene matches.

CDR3 loop: CASSLVGRSAEAFF. In DNA, the CDR3 is TGTGCCAGCAGCTTAGTTGGTAGGAGCGCTGAAGCTTTCTTT. The rearrangement uses TRBV7-9 and TRBJ1-1; D gene ambiguous. Germline V CDR1 and CDR2: SEHNR, FQNEAQ (reference sequence). The CDR3 covers 14 residues. Trimming shortened V by 1 base and J by 6 bases, and 12 bases separated the two germline ends.

The chain recombines TRBV28 with TRBJ1-3; TRBD1 aligns across 9 bases. There are 14 residues in the CDR3. Germline trimming cut 9 bases from V and 3 bases from J; bases unmatched to any gene: 6. Per germline, CDR1 MDHEN and CDR2 SYDVKM. The CDR3 loop is CASRDRGYGNTIYF. In DNA form, the CDR3 reads TGTGCCAGTCGAGACAGGGGGTATGGAAACACCATATATTTT.

The J gene is TRBJ2-5, the V gene TRBV2, with D unresolved. The V gene's germline CDR1 is SNHLY and CDR2 FYNNEI. V lost 4 bases and J lost 3, with 6 bases in between. The CDR3 has 12 amino acids. In DNA, the CDR3 is TGTGCCAGCAGTGTACTGGAAGAGACCCAGTACTTC. Translated, it gives CASSVLEETQYF.

The chain links TRBV6-6 to TRBJ2-1; D is perhaps TRBD1 (6 bases). CDR1 and CDR2 (germline): MNHNY, SVGAGI (reference sequence). Trimming stripped 11 bases from V and 0 bases from J, with 11 bases between. This CDR3 region has 13 residues. The CDR3 reads CAVGTSSYNEQFF. The CDR3 DNA sequence: TGTGCCGTGGGGACAAGCTCCTACAATGAGCAGTTCTTC.

V is TRBV18 and J is TRBJ2-1; D gene unclear. The V end lost 6 bases, the J end lost 4 bases, and 7 bases lay between the germline ends. The CDR3 consists of 12 residues. Per germline, CDR1 KGHSH and CDR2 LQKENI. The CDR3: CASSLTYNEQFF. CDR3 in DNA: TGTGCCAGCTCTCTTACATACAATGAGCAGTTCTTC.

The rearrangement uses TRBV7-9 and TRBJ1-1, with 8 bases identical to TRBD1. Germline CDR1 reads SEHNR; CDR2 reads FQNEAQ (reference sequence). CDR3 length: 14 amino acids. The junction had 5 bases not matched to a gene; V was cut back by 5 bases and J by 3 bases. CDR3 loop: CASSQGQVYTEAFF. The CDR3 DNA reads TGTGCCAGCAGCCAGGGACAGGTCTACACTGAAGCTTTCTTT.

The chain is built from TRBV2 and TRBJ2-7; no clear D. The ends were cut back, 4 bases at V and 5 bases at J, with 18 bases in the middle. Germline V gene sequence: CDR1 SNHLY, CDR2 FYNNEI. This CDR3 is 15 amino acids long. The CDR3 loop reads CASSARRSEPHEQYF. In DNA form, the CDR3 reads TGTGCCAGCAGTGCCCGTCGGAGCGAGCCCCACGAGCAGTACTTC.

V is TRBV18 and J is TRBJ1-2; 9 bases line up with TRBD1. The ends lost 2 bases at V and 7 bases at J; junction bases unmatched: 8. This CDR3 is built from 15 residues. CDR1 and CDR2 from the germline V gene are KGHSH and LQKENI. CDR3 coding DNA: TGTGCCAGCTCACCAGGGACAGGGTCCCTTGGTGGCTACACCTTC. Translated, it gives CASSPGTGSLGGYTF. Drawing the rest from reference TRBV18 and TRBJ1-2, the complete variable domain is NAGVMQNPRHLVRRRGQEARLRCSPMKGHSHVYWYRQLPEEGLKFMVYLQKENIIDESGMPKERFSAEFPKEGPSILRIQQVVRGDSAAYFCASSPGTGSLGGYTFGSGTRLTVV.

The chain carries TRBV9 and TRBJ2-5; D not resolved. The V end lost 0 bases, the J end lost 5 bases, and 8 bases lay between the germline ends. CDR1 and CDR2 from the germline V gene are SGDLS and YYNGEE. The CDR3 consists of 13 residues. The CDR3 is CASSVAVWETQYF. The CDR3 DNA follows: TGTGCCAGCAGCGTAGCAGTATGGGAGACCCAGTACTTC.

This chain links TRBV30 with TRBJ1-5, with D tentatively TRBD1 (5 bases). CDR3 length: 17 amino acids. V was trimmed by 4 bases and J by 7 bases, leaving 26 bases between them. From germline, CDR1 is GTSNPN and CDR2 SVGIG (reference sequence). The CDR3, as DNA: TGTGCCTGGAATTCTAAAGAGTTTGCAGGGCGGTTACAGCCCCAGCATTTT. It is translated as CAWNSKEFAGRLQPQHF.

The rearrangement joins TRBV4-1 to TRBJ1-2; a possible D gene is TRBD1 (5 bases). Trimming pared 0 bases from V and 2 bases from J, leaving 13 bases between. The CDR3 covers 16 residues. The germline V gene encodes CDR1 MGHRA and CDR2 YSYEKL. The CDR3 DNA follows: TGCGCCAGCAGCCAAGATTTTGCGGGACTCAACTATGGCTACACCTTC. Protein product: CASSQDFAGLNYGYTF.

The genes are TRBV28 and TRBJ2-7, with D perhaps TRBD1 (6 bases). Germline CDR1 and CDR2: MDHEN and SYDVKM. This CDR3 is built from 14 residues. Trimming removed 2 bases at V and 4 bases at J, with 12 bases between. For the CDR3, the DNA is TGTGCCAGCAGTTTACTACAGGGAAGTTACGAGCAGTACTTC. Protein product: CASSLLQGSYEQYF.

This chain links TRBV19 with TRBJ2-2; 8 bases are shared with TRBD1. The germline gives CDR1 LNHDA, CDR2 SQIVND (reference sequence). CDR3 size: 18 residues. Germline trimming cut 5 bases from V and 3 bases from J; bases unmatched to any gene: 14. CDR3 nucleotide sequence: TGTGCCAGTAGTTCACTGGGACAGGCAAAATGGGACACCGGGGAGCTGTTTTTT. This encodes CASSSLGQAKWDTGELFF.